This TCR beta chain was sequenced during a study of cytomegalovirus exposure and HLA in healthy donors. In the study overall: Of the donors genotyped, several hundred in all, 80% to 85% fell in the Caucasian-associated ancestry cluster.

As for this clone: Its cognate antigen is unknown.

The CDR3 extends over 17 amino acids. CDR1 is SGDLS and CDR2 is YYNGEE in the germline V gene. V was clipped by 5 bases and J by 3 bases, with 20 bases between them. The PCR made use of 60 Vbeta and 13 Jbeta primers. The data were produced by immunoSEQ multiplex PCR, yet TCRdb's version contains in-frame clones alone and is incomplete. The sample yields tens of thousands of clones, around 77% seen once. Findings of the study overall: Investigators reported approximately 150 TCR beta chains as tied to cytomegalovirus. A few V segments could not be told apart, such as TRBV6-2 and TRBV6-3, and were left out.

What was sequenced was PBMCs. The sequence was obtained from a man aged 50-60 years in good health and CMV-seronegative. The chain joins TRBV9 to TRBJ2-2, with D tentatively TRBD2 (5 bases). The CDR3 DNA reads as TGTGCCAGCAGTCCGGGGAGTGGGAGTATTTACACCGGGGAGCTGTTTTTT. It translates to CASSPGSGSIYTGELFF. The full variable domain, with the rest looked up from reference TRBV9 and TRBJ2-2, is DSGVTQTPKHLITATGQRVTLRCSPRSGDLSVYWYQQSLDQGLQFLIQYYNGEERAKGNILERFSAQQFPDLHSELNLSSLELGDSALYFCASSPGSGSIYTGELFFGEGSRLTVL.